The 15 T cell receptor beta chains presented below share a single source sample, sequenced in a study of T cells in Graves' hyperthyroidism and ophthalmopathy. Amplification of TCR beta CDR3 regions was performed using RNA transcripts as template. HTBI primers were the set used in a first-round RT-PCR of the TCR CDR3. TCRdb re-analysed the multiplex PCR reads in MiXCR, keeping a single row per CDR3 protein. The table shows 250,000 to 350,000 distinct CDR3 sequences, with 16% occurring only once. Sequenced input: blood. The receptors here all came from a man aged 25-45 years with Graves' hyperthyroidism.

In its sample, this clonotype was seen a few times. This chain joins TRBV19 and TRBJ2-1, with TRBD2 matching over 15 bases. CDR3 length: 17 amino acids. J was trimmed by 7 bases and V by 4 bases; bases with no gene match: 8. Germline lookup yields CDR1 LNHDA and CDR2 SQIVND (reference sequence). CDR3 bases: TGTGCCAGTAGTACCCGGACTAGCGGGAGGGCCCGGAATGAGCAGTTCTTC. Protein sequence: CASSTRTSGRARNEQFF.

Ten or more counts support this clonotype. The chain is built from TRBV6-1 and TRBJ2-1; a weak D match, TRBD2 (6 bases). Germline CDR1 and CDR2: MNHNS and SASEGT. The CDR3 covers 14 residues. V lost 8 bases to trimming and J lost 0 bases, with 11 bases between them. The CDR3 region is CASWARGSYNEQFF. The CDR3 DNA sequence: TGTGCCAGCTGGGCGCGGGGCTCCTACAATGAGCAGTTCTTC.

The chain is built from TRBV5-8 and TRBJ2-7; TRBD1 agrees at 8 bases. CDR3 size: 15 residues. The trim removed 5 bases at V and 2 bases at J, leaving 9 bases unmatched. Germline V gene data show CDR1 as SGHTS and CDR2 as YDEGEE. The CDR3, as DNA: TGTGCCAGCAGTCCGACCGGGACAGGCCCCTACGAGCAGTACTTC. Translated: CASSPTGTGPYEQYF.

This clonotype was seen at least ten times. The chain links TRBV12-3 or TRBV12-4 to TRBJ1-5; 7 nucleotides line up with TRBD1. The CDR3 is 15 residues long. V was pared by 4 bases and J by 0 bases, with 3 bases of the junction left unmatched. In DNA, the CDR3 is TGTGCCAGCAGTTCAGACAGGGATAGCAATCAGCCCCAGCATTTT. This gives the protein CASSSDRDSNQPQHF.

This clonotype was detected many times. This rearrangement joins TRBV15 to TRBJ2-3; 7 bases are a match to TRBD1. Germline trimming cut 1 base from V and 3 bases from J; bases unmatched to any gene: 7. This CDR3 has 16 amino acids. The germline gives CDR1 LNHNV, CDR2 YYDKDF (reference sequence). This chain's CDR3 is CATSRGEGTATDTQYF. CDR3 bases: TGTGCCACCAGCAGAGGGGAAGGGACAGCGACAGATACGCAGTATTTT. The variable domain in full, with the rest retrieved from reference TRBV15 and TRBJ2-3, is DAMVIQNPRYQVTQFGKPVTLSCSQTLNHNVMYWYQQKSSQAPKLLFHYYDKDFNNEADTPDNFQSRRPNTSFCFLDIRSPGLGDTAMYLCATSRGEGTATDTQYFGPGTRLTVL.

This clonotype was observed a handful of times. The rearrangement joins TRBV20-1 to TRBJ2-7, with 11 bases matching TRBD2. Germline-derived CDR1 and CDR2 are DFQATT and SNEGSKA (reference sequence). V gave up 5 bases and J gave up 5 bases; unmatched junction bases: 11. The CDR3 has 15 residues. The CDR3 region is CSALPGLAGSHEQYF. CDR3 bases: TGCAGTGCTCTCCCTGGACTAGCGGGCAGCCACGAGCAGTACTTC.

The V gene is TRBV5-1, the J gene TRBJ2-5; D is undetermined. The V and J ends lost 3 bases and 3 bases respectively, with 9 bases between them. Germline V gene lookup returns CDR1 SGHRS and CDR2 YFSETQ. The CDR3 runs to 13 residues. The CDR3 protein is CASSSAIEETQYF. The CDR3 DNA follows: TGCGCCAGCAGCTCCGCTATTGAAGAGACCCAGTACTTC.

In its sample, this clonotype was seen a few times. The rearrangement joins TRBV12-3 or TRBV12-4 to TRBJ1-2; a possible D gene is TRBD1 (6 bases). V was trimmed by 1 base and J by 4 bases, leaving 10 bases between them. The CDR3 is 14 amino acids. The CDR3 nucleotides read TGTGCCAGCAGTTTAGGGGGGGGCGCCTATGGCTACACCTTC. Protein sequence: CASSLGGGAYGYTF.

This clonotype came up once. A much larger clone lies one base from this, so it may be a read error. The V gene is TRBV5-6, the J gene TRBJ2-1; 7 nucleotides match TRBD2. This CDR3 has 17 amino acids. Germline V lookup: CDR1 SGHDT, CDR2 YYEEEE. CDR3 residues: CASGSLSGIEVYNEHFF. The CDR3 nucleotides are TGTGCCAGCGGGAGTCTAAGCGGGATTGAGGTCTACAATGAGCACTTCTTC.

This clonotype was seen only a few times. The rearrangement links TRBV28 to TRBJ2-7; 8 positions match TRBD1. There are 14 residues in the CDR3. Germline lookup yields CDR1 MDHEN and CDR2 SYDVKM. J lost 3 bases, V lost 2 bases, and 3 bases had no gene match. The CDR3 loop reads CASSLEGTGYEQYF. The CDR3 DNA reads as TGTGCCAGCAGTTTAGAGGGGACAGGCTACGAGCAGTACTTC.

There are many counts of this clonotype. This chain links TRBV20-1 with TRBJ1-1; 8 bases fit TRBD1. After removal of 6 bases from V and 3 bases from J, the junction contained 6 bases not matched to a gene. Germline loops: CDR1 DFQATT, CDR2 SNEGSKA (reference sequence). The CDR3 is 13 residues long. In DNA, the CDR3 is TGCAGTGCCGGACAGGGATCGGACACTGAAGCTTTCTTT. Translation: CSAGQGSDTEAFF.

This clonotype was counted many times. The CDR3: CASSPYRDYEQYF. CDR3 coding DNA: TGTGCCAGCTCACCATACAGGGACTACGAGCAGTACTTC. The rearrangement joins TRBV18 to TRBJ2-7, with a tentative D call TRBD1 (6 bases). Between the trimmed V and J ends, which lost 2 bases and 3 bases, there was a span of 8 bases. Germline V CDR1 and CDR2: KGHSH, LQKENI. The CDR3 spans 13 residues.

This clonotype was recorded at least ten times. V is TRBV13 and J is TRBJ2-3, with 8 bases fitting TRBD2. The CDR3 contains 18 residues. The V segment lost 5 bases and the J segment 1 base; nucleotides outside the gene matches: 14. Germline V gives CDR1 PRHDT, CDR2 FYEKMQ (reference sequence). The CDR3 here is CASSDGRARREGTDTQYF. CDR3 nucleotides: TGTGCCAGCAGCGATGGCAGAGCGAGGCGGGAGGGCACAGATACGCAGTATTTT.

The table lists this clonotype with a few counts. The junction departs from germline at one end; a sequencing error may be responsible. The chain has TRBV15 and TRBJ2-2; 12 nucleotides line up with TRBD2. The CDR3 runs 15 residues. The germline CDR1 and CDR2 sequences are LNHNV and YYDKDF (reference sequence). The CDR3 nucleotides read TGTGCCACCAGCAGGGGCGGCCTAGCGGGAGGGGAGCCGTTTTTT. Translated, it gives CATSRGGLAGGEPFF.

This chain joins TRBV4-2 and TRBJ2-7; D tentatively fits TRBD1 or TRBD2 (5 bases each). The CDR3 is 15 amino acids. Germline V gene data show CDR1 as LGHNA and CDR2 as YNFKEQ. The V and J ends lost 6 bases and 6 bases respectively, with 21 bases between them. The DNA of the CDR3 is TGTGCCAGCAGACTCCGGGACCTCGAAACCTCCGAGCAGTACTTC. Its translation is CASRLRDLETSEQYF.